This paragraph reports one T cell receptor beta chain. Its specific antigen is unknown. No much larger clonotype is one base removed from it; base qualities were not supplied. Library preparation used RACE. TCRdb records NextSeq 500 as the sequencer. During library preparation, unique molecular identifiers were attached to individual cDNA molecules so that TCRs could be counted in a quantitative, reproducible way. For every blood RNA sample, sequencing covered both the TCR alpha and TCR beta chains. The source study handled its data this way. Samples had a median of about 96,000 TCRs, with a range from roughly 23,224 to 700,000. V, J and CDR3 annotation of the TCR reads was carried out using the Decombinator software suite. For the PS versus PT1 abundance plots, all samples were subsampled to the same number of TCRs (28,000). TCRs were defined as expanded if absent before sensitization and observed at least eight times at the 2-week time point. Clones were called with MiXCR by TCRdb after fastp trimmed the public reads at Q25, and only in-frame beta chains were retained. Every entry covers one CDR3 protein and lists the most common genes and DNA from its rows. It is TCRdb's table, rather than the study itself, that gives the V and J calls and clone size. The table for this sample lists roughly 150,000 distinct CDR3 sequences; approximately 12% of them were counted only once. The ten largest clones capture 1.2% to 1.5% of the sample.

The time point tag for this specimen amounts to: patch test 2, 6 weeks after DPC sensitization. The treatment or condition label here, explained by the study, means: therapeutic diphenylcyclopropenone sensitization with weekly scalp DPC. Blood at each patch-test visit was drawn before the patch test was applied. To be eligible, patients had to be aged 18 to 70, diagnosed with alopecia and judged suitable for DPC therapy, while pregnant patients were excluded. Total RNA was extracted from unfractionated whole blood collected in Tempus Blood RNA tubes. The CDR3 runs 16 residues from the cysteine to the phenylalanine. This entry keeps only the CDR3 DNA: 48 bases, framed from base 1. Trimmed from V: 0 bases; trimmed from J: 2 bases; junction bases lacking a gene match: 6. Looking up the germline V gene yields CDR1 SGHRS and CDR2 YFSETQ. This entry belongs to a study of human T cells and chemical hapten exposure (dated by TCRdb to the early 2020s). For the wider study: For sensitization, 2% DPC in acetone was applied to a 2 cm by 2 cm area of upper inner arm skin. The patient cohort, mostly female, included alopecia areata with under or over 50% scalp involvement, alopecia totalis and alopecia universalis. Blood samples were taken from patients before sensitization (week 0) and then at 2, 6 and about 24 weeks after DPC sensitization. Throughout the study period of around 25 weeks, patients also received therapeutic DPC doses to the scalp every week. Libraries were combined into a pool for sequencing, and differences in TCR yield between samples came mainly from small differences in library volumes within the pool. Blood for TCR sequencing was provided by twenty-nine alopecia patients at one to four time points (pre-sensitization, 2, 6 and 24 weeks). Peripheral blood TCR repertoire changes were tracked in vivo in alopecia patients during primary and secondary sensitization to the hapten diphenylcyclopropenone (DPC). Patch testing was performed on the upper back with Finn chambers containing 0.01% DPC, and the patch tests were scored after 6 days according to International Contact Dermatitis Research Group standards. The study at large found these results: Compared with pre-sensitization or healthy control sets, expanded TCRs formed significantly more large CDR3 similarity clusters, which is consistent with antigen-driven responses. Repeated subsampling changed both the strength of the expansion versus patch-test correlation and the threshold at which the correlation became significant. Patch test score correlated positively with the number of PT1 expanded TCRs, reaching significance at thresholds 8, 16 and 32 but not at 4. Alopecia, a presumed autoimmune disease, was present in all patients, so the immune response of the patients might differ from that of healthy individuals. The number of TCRs above 1 in 1000 frequency did not change with DPC sensitization; there was no evidence of global repertoire structure alterations.

Recombination connected TRBV5-1 to TRBJ1-1; 8 bases in the middle match TRBD1. The sample in question was whole blood, obtained in connection with sensitization to the hapten diphenylcyclopropenone (DPC). This clonotype was sampled from a woman aged 45-60 years with alopecia areata. Some clones in this sample may be carry-over from other donors' samples. The CDR3 region reads CASSLAPDRVNTEAFF. The DNA sequence reads TGCGCCAGCAGCTTGGCGCCGGACAGGGTAAACACTGAAGCTTTCTTT.